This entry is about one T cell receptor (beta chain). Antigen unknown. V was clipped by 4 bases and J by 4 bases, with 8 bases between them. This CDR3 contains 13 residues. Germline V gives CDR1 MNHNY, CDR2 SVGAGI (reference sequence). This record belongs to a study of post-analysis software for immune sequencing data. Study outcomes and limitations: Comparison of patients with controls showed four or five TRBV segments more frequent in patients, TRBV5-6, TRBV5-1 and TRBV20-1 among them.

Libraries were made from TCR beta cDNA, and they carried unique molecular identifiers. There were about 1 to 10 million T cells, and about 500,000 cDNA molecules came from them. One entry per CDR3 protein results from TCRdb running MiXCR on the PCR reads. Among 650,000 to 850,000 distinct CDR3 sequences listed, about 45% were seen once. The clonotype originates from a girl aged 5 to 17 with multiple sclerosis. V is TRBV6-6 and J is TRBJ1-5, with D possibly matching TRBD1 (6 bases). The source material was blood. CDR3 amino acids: CASSWGTNQPQHF. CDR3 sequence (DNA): TGTGCCAGCAGTTGGGGGACAAATCAGCCCCAGCATTTT.